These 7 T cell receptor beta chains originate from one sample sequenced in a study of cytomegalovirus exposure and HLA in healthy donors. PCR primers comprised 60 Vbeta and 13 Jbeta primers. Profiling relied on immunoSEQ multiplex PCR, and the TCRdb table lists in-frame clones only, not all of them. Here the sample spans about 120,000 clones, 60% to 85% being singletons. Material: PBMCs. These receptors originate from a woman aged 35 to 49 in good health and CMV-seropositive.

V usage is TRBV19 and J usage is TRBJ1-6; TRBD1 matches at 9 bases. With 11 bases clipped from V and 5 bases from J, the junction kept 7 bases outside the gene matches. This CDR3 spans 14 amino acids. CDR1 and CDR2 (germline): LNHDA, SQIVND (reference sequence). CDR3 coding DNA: TGTGCCGCACAGGGGGACAGGGATAATTCACCCCTCCACTTT. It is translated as CAAQGDRDNSPLHF.

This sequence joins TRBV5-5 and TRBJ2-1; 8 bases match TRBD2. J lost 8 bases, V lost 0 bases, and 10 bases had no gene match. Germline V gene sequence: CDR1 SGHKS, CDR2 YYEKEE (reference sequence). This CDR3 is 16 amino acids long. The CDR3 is CASSLDNPGGPHEQFF. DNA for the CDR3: TGTGCCAGCAGCTTGGATAACCCGGGAGGGCCCCATGAGCAGTTCTTC.

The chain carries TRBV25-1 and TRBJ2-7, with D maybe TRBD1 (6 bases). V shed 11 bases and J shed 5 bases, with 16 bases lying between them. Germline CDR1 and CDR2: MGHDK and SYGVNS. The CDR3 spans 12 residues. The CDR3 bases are TGTGCCGGTAAACAGGGTTTCGACGAGCAGTACTTC. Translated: CAGKQGFDEQYF.

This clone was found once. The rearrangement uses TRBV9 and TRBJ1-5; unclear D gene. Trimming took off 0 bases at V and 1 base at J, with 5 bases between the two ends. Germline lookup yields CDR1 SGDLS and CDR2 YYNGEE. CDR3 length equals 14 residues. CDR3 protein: CASSVAGSNQPQHF. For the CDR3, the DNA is TGTGCCAGCAGCGTAGCCGGGAGCAATCAGCCCCAGCATTTT. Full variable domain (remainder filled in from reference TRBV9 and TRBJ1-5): DSGVTQTPKHLITATGQRVTLRCSPRSGDLSVYWYQQSLDQGLQFLIQYYNGEERAKGNILERFSAQQFPDLHSELNLSSLELGDSALYFCASSVAGSNQPQHFGDGTRLSIL.

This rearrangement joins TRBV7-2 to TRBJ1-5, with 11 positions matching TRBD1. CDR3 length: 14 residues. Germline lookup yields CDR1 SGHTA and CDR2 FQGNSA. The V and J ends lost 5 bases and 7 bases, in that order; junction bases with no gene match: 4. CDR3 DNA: TGTGCCAGCAGCGTGCGGACAGGGGGCCAGCCCCAGCATTTT. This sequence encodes CASSVRTGGQPQHF.

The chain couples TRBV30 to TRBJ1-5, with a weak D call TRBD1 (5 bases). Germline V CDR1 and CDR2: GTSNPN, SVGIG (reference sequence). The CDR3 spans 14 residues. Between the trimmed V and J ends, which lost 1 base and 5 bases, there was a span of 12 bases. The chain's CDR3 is CAWSEGLWDQPQHF. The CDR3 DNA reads TGTGCCTGGAGTGAGGGACTATGGGATCAGCCCCAGCATTTT.

The chain's CDR3 is CASRVHLNTGELFF. The CDR3 nucleotides are TGTGCCAGCAGGGTCCACTTGAACACCGGGGAGCTGTTTTTT. The rearrangement uses TRBV2 and TRBJ2-2; D is undetermined. The V gene lost 6 bases and the J gene lost 1 base, with 9 bases spanning the gap. This CDR3 has 14 residues. Germline V lookup: CDR1 SNHLY, CDR2 FYNNEI.